This record covers a single T cell receptor (beta chain). The table lists this clonotype with many counts. The antigen this receptor binds is unknown. The input lacks base qualities; no much larger clone sits a single base away. The germline V gene sets CDR1 to SGHDT and CDR2 to YYEEEE. V lost 5 bases and J lost 0 bases, and the count of bases not matched to a germline gene is 16. From the cysteine up to the phenylalanine, the CDR3 has a length of 18 residues. This entry keeps only the CDR3 DNA: 54 bases, framed from base 1. The listed sequencing device is Illumina HiSeq 1500. TCRdb trimmed public reads at Q25 via fastp, called clones via MiXCR and kept in-frame beta chains. CDR3 protein duplicates are merged, each entry listing the most common genes and DNA. A total of around 530,000 distinct CDR3 sequences appear in this sample, approximately 26% of them only once. The top ten clonotypes cover less than 15% of the sample.

This record comes from a study of T cell repertoires in cytomegalovirus infection (dated by TCRdb to 2018 to 2020). Study-wide context: Donor HLA type was relevant to the analysis, because carriage of CMV infection together with the matching HLA type was indicated by public TCR beta signatures. Broad study findings and their caveats: In the ex vivo response, HLA-C-restricted CMV-specific TCR beta clonotypes were dominant, and in two of eight donors the single most frequent clonotype came from this HLA-C-restricted group. Carriers of CMV infection plus the relevant HLA type were discriminated by the cumulative frequency of public TCR beta family members in the study cohort and in an independent roughly 340-donor cohort.

The chain is encoded by TRBV5-6 joined to TRBJ1-2, with 7 bases aligning to TRBD1. The sequence came from a human donor in good health (CMV status not recorded). Some clones in this sample may be carry-over from other donors' samples. Input material: PBMCs. This receptor has the CDR3 CASSWFDDREVANYGYTF. The nucleotide sequence reads as follows: TGTGCCAGCAGTTGGTTTGATGACAGGGAAGTTGCTAACTATGGCTACACCTTC.